The clone carrying this T cell receptor (beta chain) occurred once. Recruited during active infection, patients (from Seattle) were subsequently followed longitudinally. The record originates from a study of blood T cell repertoires in COVID-19. Germline V gives CDR1 WNHNN, CDR2 SYGVQD (reference sequence). V trimming: 4 bases; J trimming: 2 bases; junction bases outside the gene matches: 2. CDR3 length equals 14 residues. As originally analysed: Amplification of reference gene primers provided the estimated nucleated cell counts. Only in-frame clones appear in the TCRdb table, and some are missing; sequencing was by immunoSEQ multiplex PCR. V and J calls and clone size are copied from that table; D and trimming were computed from the DNA. The sample consists of approximately 180,000 clones, 85% of them appearing once.

This TCR was sampled from an older person with COVID-19, enrolled during active disease. The chain uses TRBV10-1 and TRBJ1-3, with 7 nucleotides matching TRBD1. Sequenced input: peripheral blood. CDR3 protein: CASSGQGPGNTIYF. The CDR3 nucleotides are TGCGCCAGCAGTGGACAGGGTCCTGGAAACACCATATATTTT.